The rows below give T cell receptor beta chains drawn from one sample of a study of OX40 agonist ivuxolimab in advanced cancers. The table came from immunoSEQ multiplex PCR; TCRdb's copy has only in-frame clones and leaves some out. The sample yields tens of thousands of clones, roughly nine tenths seen once. Sequenced here: CD4+ or CD8+ T cells sorted from blood, sampled in a trial of the OX40 agonist ivuxolimab. The receptor source for this set is an adult with an advanced solid tumor such as melanoma, head and neck, liver or kidney cancer. CDR3s include the opening cysteine and the closing phenylalanine or tryptophan. The order of the fields is clone size, D gene, V gene, J gene, CDR3 DNA, CDR3 protein. A D gene is named only where the DNA matches it firmly. Size values are once, few and many counts, or a class for expanded clones, and some rows have none.

clone_size: -
d_call: -
v_call: TRBV6-6
j_call: TRBJ1-1
cdr3_nt: TGTGCCAGCAGCATCACCAACATTGAAGCTTTCTTT
cdr3_aa: CASSITNIEAFF

clone_size: -
d_call: -
v_call: TRBV11-2
j_call: TRBJ1-2
cdr3_nt: TGTGCCAGCAGCTTCAGTCCCCAGGGGTATGGCTACACCTTC
cdr3_aa: CASSFSPQGYGYTF

clone_size: once
d_call: TRBD1
v_call: TRBV19
j_call: TRBJ1-4
cdr3_nt: TGTGCCAGTAGAACAGGGGGCACGGCAACTAATGAAAAACTGTTTTTT
cdr3_aa: CASRTGGTATNEKLFF

clone_size: -
d_call: -
v_call: TRBV5-5
j_call: TRBJ2-4
cdr3_nt: TGTGCCAGCAGAGGATCCCTAGCCAAAAACATTCAGTACTTC
cdr3_aa: CASRGSLAKNIQYF

clone_size: -
d_call: -
v_call: TRBV21-1
j_call: TRBJ2-5
cdr3_nt: TGTGCCAGCAGCAAAGAAGAGACCCAGTACTTC
cdr3_aa: CASSKEETQYF

clone_size: -
d_call: -
v_call: TRBV30
j_call: TRBJ2-3
cdr3_nt: TGTGCCCCTTTCGGACAGAGTAGCACAGATACGCAGTATTTT
cdr3_aa: CAPFGQSSTDTQYF

clone_size: -
d_call: -
v_call: TRBV7-9
j_call: TRBJ1-1
cdr3_nt: TGTGCCAGCAGCTTAGGTGGGGTTGTCGCCCGGACTGAAGCTTTCTTT
cdr3_aa: CASSLGGVVARTEAFF

clone_size: -
d_call: -
v_call: TRBV6-6
j_call: TRBJ1-2
cdr3_nt: TGTGCCAGCAGTTACTCGAGCGGGAACTATGGCTACACCTTC
cdr3_aa: CASSYSSGNYGYTF

clone_size: -
d_call: TRBD1
v_call: TRBV5-1
j_call: TRBJ2-2
cdr3_nt: TGCGCCAGCAGACCGACAGGGGTTCCCGGGGAGCTGTTTTTT
cdr3_aa: CASRPTGVPGELFF

clone_size: -
d_call: TRBD1
v_call: TRBV19
j_call: TRBJ2-1
cdr3_nt: TGTGCCAGTAGCAAAGGACAGGGGGCGGGCGAGCAGTTCTTC
cdr3_aa: CASSKGQGAGEQFF